These 3 T cell receptor beta chains were sequenced from one sample in a study of cytomegalovirus exposure and HLA in healthy donors. Sequencing was performed with immunoSEQ multiplex PCR; in TCRdb, only in-frame clones are kept and a portion is missing. The data contain approximately 130,000 clones, under 90% of them singletons. The specimen was PBMCs. The receptors derive from a woman aged 25 to 39 in good health and CMV-seronegative.

V gene TRBV6-5 combines with J gene TRBJ1-1; no clear D gene. CDR3 length: 13 amino acids. The V gene's germline CDR1 is MNHEY and CDR2 SVGAGI. Deletions cut 6 bases from V and 1 base from J, with 9 bases between. CDR3 amino acids: CASSGRGNTEAFF. CDR3 DNA sequence: TGTGCCAGCAGCGGACGGGGGAACACTGAAGCTTTCTTT.

The rearrangement links TRBV6-6 to TRBJ2-1; 8 bases are a match to TRBD1. V gave up 5 bases and J gave up 9 bases; unmatched junction bases: 3. Per the germline V gene, CDR1 is MNHNY and CDR2 is SVGAGI (reference sequence). The CDR3 sequence is 12 residues long. The CDR3 protein is CASSDRGGEQFF. In nucleotides, the CDR3 is TGTGCCAGCAGTGACAGGGGCGGTGAGCAGTTCTTC.

V gene TRBV4-3 combines with J gene TRBJ2-1; 10 bases map to TRBD1. Germline assignment: CDR1 LGHNA and CDR2 YSLEER. This CDR3 is 20 amino acids long. V dropped 0 bases and J dropped 0; count of bases not matched to a gene: 11. The CDR3 reads CASSQEGGTGAISSYNEQFF. The CDR3 region has the DNA TGCGCCAGCAGCCAAGAAGGCGGGACAGGGGCGATAAGCTCCTACAATGAGCAGTTCTTC.